This T cell receptor (beta chain) was sequenced for a study of Ad26.COV2.S vaccination and SARS-CoV-2 variants. Overall study findings and caveats: The study found higher spike-specific TCR breadth in vaccine than placebo recipients. Following vaccination, spike-specific CD8+ and CD4+ T cell responses reportedly exhibited substantial breadth.

On this clone: Its target is not known.

Treatment in this sample: around 19 received Ad26.COV2.S at low or high dose, single or two shots; roughly 5 received placebo; per-sample allocation not given. The samples date from day 63 after the first vaccine or placebo injection. Expressing Wuhan-strain SARS-CoV-2 spike, an Ad26 vector served as the vaccine. Clones were read by immunoSEQ multiplex PCR, and TCRdb kept only the in-frame ones, dropping some. The table has about 400,000 clones, approximately 83% seen once. The CDR3 is 14 residues long. Germline assignment: CDR1 SGHVS and CDR2 FQNEAQ. V dropped 1 base and J dropped 6; count of bases not matched to a gene: 2.

Sequenced material: peripheral blood, taken in a trial of Ad26.COV2.S vaccine versus placebo. The TCR originated in a person between 18 and 60 years old who received the Ad26.COV2.S COVID-19 vaccine or a placebo. The chain combines TRBV7-8 with TRBJ2-5; 10 positions match TRBD2. CDR3 coding DNA: TGTGCCAGCAGCTTAGACACTAGCGGGAAGACCCAGTACTTC. Its protein product is CASSLDTSGKTQYF.